This T cell receptor (beta chain) was sequenced during a study of lymphopenia after photon versus proton radiotherapy. General study results and limits: Authors raise, but do not show, better survival with proton therapy. A bigger post-nadir fall in TCR diversity correlated inversely with survival time in deceased patients. Oligoclonal CD8+ Temra expansion after nadir drove photon patients' diversity drop. Proton therapy kept repertoires fairly stable, unlike photons, which gained effector/memory cells.

With regard to this clone: Its cognate antigen is unknown.

CDR1 is SGHDN and CDR2 is FVKESK in the germline V gene. The V gene lost 0 bases and the J gene lost 0 bases, with 9 bases spanning the gap. The CDR3 contains 16 residues. The repertoire was sequenced with immunoSEQ multiplex PCR; TCRdb's copy has only in-frame clones and lacks some. The sample includes about 7,500 clones, around 85% of them seen just once. This receptor was identified in a woman between 65 and 79 years old with pancreatic cancer. The input for sequencing was peripheral blood, taken from a patient treated with photon-based radiotherapy. V usage is TRBV14 and J usage is TRBJ2-1; D might be TRBD2 (6 bases). CDR3 residues: CASSQDVGGSYNEQFF. The CDR3, as DNA: TGTGCCAGCAGCCAAGATGTGGGGGGCTCCTACAATGAGCAGTTCTTC.